Listed below are T cell receptor beta chains from one sample, sequenced in a study of blood T cell repertoires in COVID-19. Clones were sequenced by immunoSEQ multiplex PCR, and TCRdb holds only the in-frame ones, with some missing. The profile covers 250,000 or so clones, with 70% to 90% appearing a single time and roughly 4% taken by the ten largest. The sequencing input was peripheral blood. These receptors all stem from a man aged 50 to 59 with acute or convalescent COVID-19. Each CDR3 is given with its conserved first and last residue. D genes are given only for firm matches. Not all rows give a size; the values are once, few, many and, for expanded clones, a class.

>TRBV23-1|NA|TRBJ2-3|TRBD2
TGCGCCAGCAGTCACCAGGGGACTAGCGGGCCTAGCACAGATACGCAGTATTTT
CASSHQGTSGPSTDTQYF
>TRBV9|NA|TRBJ2-5|TRBD2
TGTGCCAGCAGCCCAGGCGGTGTAGCGGGAGGTGAAGAGACCCAGTACTTC
CASSPGGVAGGEETQYF
>TRBV6-5|NA|TRBJ2-3|TRBD1
TGTGCCAGCAGACAGGGGCCGATGGGCACAGATACGCAGTATTTT
CASRQGPMGTDTQYF
>TRBV10-3|NA|TRBJ2-5|NA
TGTGCCATCCGAATGGTGGAGGAAGAGACCCAGTACTTC
CAIRMVEEETQYF
>TRBV5-1|NA|TRBJ2-1|TRBD2
TGCGCCAGCACCGGGGGGGCCAATGAGCAGTTCTTC
CASTGGANEQFF
>TRBV13|NA|TRBJ2-7|NA
TGTGCCAGCAGCGAAACAAATCGCAGGCAGGGCGAGCAGTACTTC
CASSETNRRQGEQYF
>TRBV11-1|NA|TRBJ1-3|TRBD1
TGTGCCAGCAGGACCCGGGACAGCTTCGTATATTTT
CASRTRDSFVYF
>TRBV11-2|NA|TRBJ1-1|NA
TGTGCCAGCAGCTACCTAGCGGGGCTTAACACTGAAGCTTTCTTT
CASSYLAGLNTEAFF
>TRBV7-9|NA|TRBJ1-2|TRBD1
TGTGCCAGCAGCCAAGGCGCGGGACAGCTAGCCTATGGCTACACCTTC
CASSQGAGQLAYGYTF
>TRBV5-6|many|TRBJ2-7|TRBD1
TGTGCCAGCAGCTTGGTGGGACAGGGATCCTACGAGCAGTACTTC
CASSLVGQGSYEQYF